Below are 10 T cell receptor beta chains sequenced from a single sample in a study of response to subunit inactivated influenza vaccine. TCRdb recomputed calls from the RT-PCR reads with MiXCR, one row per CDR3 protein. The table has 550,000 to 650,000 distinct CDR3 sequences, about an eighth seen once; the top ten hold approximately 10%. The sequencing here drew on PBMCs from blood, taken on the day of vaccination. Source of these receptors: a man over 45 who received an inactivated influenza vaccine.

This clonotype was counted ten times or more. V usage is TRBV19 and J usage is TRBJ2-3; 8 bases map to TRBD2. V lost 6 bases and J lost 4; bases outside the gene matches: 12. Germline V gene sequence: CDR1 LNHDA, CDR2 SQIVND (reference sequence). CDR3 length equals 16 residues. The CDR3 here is CASRAIGLAGPDTQYF. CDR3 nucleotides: TGTGCCAGTAGGGCTATCGGGCTAGCGGGTCCAGATACGCAGTATTTT.

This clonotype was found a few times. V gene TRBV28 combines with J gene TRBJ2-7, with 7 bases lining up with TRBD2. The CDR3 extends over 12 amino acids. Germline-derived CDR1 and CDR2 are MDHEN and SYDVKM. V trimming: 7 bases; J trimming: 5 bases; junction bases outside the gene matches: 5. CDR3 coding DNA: TGTGCCAGCACCCCAGCGGGAAACGAGCAGTACTTC. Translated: CASTPAGNEQYF. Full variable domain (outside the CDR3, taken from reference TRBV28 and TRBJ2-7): DVKVTQSSRYLVKRTGEKVFLECVQDMDHENMFWYRQDPGLGLRLIYFSYDVKMKEKGDIPEGYSVSREKKERFSLILESASTNQTSMYLCASTPAGNEQYFGPGTRLTVT.

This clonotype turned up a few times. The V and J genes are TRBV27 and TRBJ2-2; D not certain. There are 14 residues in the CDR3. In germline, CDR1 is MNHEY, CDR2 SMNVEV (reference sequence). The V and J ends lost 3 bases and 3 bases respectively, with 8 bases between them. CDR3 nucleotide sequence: TGTGCCAGCAGTTTCGCGATATACACCGGGGAGCTGTTTTTT. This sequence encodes CASSFAIYTGELFF.

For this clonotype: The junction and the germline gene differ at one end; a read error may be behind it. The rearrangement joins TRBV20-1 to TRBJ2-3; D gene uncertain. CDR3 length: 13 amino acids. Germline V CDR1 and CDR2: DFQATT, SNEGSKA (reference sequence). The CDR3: CSAGDFGADTQYF. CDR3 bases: TGCAGTGCTGGAGACTTTGGGGCAGATACGCAGTATTTT.

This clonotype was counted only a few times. In DNA form, the CDR3 reads TGTGCCAGCAGCCAAGATAGAGGGCTAGCGGGAATGGAGACCCAGTACTTC. Encoded protein: CASSQDRGLAGMETQYF. This chain joins TRBV3-1 and TRBJ2-5, with TRBD2 identical over 9 bases. Germline V lookup: CDR1 LGHDT, CDR2 YNNKEL (reference sequence). V shed 0 bases, J shed 5 bases, and the junction held 10 bases outside the gene matches. The CDR3 extends over 17 amino acids.

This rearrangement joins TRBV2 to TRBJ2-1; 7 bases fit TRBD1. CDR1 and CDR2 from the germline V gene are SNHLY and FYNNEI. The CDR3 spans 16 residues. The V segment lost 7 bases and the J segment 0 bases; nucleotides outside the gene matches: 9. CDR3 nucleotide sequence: TGTGCCAGCAACCCACAGGGGAAGGCCTCCTACAATGAGCAGTTCTTC. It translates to CASNPQGKASYNEQFF.

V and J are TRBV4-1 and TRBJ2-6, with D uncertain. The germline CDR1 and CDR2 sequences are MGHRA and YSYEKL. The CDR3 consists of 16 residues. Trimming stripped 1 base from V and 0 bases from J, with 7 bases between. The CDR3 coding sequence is TGCGCCAGCAGCCAAGTCAGGAGCTCTGGGGCCAACGTCCTGACTTTC. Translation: CASSQVRSSGANVLTF.

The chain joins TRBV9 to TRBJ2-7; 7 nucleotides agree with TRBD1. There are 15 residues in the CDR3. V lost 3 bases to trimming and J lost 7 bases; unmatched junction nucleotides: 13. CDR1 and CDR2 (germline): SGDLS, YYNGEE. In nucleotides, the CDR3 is TGTGCCAGCAGCGCCGGACAGGTCCCCTCGGGTGAGCAGTACTTC. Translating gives CASSAGQVPSGEQYF.

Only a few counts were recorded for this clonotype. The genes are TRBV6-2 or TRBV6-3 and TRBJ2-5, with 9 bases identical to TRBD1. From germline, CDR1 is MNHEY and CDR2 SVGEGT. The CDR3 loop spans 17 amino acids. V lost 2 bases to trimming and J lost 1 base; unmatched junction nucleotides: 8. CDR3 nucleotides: TGTGCCAGCAGTTACAATGTGGACAGGGGACTCCAAGAGACCCAGTACTTC. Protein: CASSYNVDRGLQETQYF.

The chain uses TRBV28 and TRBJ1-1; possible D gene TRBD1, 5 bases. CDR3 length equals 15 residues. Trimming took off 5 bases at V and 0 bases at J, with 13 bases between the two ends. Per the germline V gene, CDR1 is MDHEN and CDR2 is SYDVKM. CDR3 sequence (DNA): TGTGCCAGCAGTAAAGAGGAGGGGATGAACACTGAAGCTTTCTTT. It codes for CASSKEEGMNTEAFF.